These T cell receptor beta chains were read from a single sample in a study of shared T cell receptors in the human thymus. The protocol was immunoSEQ multiplex PCR, while the TCRdb copy is restricted to in-frame clones and leaves out a portion. The sample consists of about 380,000 clones, 95% of them appearing once. Material for sequencing was thymocytes. Receptors were obtained from a human donor. Both conserved end residues are part of each CDR3. The D gene is left open where the match is weak. Clone sizes are given selectively: once, few, many, or a class where the clone is expanded.

d_call: TRBD2
cdr3_length: 18
clone_size: -
v_call: TRBV5-6
j_call: TRBJ2-4
cdr3_aa: CASTGLASRWLAKNIQYF
cdr3_nt: TGTGCCAGCACCGGACTAGCGTCCCGCTGGCTAGCCAAAAACATTCAGTACTTC

d_call: -
cdr3_length: 14
clone_size: -
v_call: TRBV6-1
j_call: TRBJ2-1
cdr3_aa: CASSEGGGDNEQFF
cdr3_nt: TGTGCCAGCAGTGAAGGAGGAGGGGACAATGAGCAGTTCTTC

d_call: TRBD1
cdr3_length: 18
clone_size: -
v_call: TRBV28
j_call: TRBJ2-1
cdr3_aa: CASSSLFSGTASYNEQFF
cdr3_nt: TGTGCCAGCAGTTCCCTTTTCTCCGGGACAGCCTCCTACAATGAGCAGTTCTTC

d_call: TRBD2
cdr3_length: 16
clone_size: -
v_call: TRBV27
j_call: TRBJ2-1
cdr3_aa: CASSYGLAGDNNEQFF
cdr3_nt: TGTGCCAGCAGTTACGGGCTAGCGGGAGATAACAATGAGCAGTTCTTC

d_call: -
cdr3_length: 15
clone_size: -
v_call: TRBV11-2
j_call: TRBJ2-7
cdr3_aa: CASSYSRDIFYEQYF
cdr3_nt: TGTGCCAGCAGCTACTCTCGGGACATCTTCTACGAGCAGTACTTC

d_call: TRBD1
cdr3_length: 15
clone_size: -
v_call: TRBV9
j_call: TRBJ1-5
cdr3_aa: CASSVEAGGGQPQHF
cdr3_nt: TGTGCCAGCAGCGTAGAAGCAGGGGGCGGTCAGCCCCAGCATTTT

d_call: TRBD1
cdr3_length: 15
clone_size: -
v_call: TRBV15
j_call: TRBJ2-7
cdr3_aa: CATSRGGQGVYEQYF
cdr3_nt: TGTGCCACCAGCAGAGGTGGACAGGGTGTCTACGAGCAGTACTTC

d_call: -
cdr3_length: 16
clone_size: -
v_call: TRBV19
j_call: TRBJ2-3
cdr3_aa: CASSISAELGPDTQYF
cdr3_nt: TGTGCCAGTAGTATCTCAGCGGAGTTGGGTCCAGATACGCAGTATTTT

d_call: TRBD2
cdr3_length: 17
clone_size: -
v_call: TRBV5-4
j_call: TRBJ2-1
cdr3_aa: CASSLEVLAGGRDEQFF
cdr3_nt: TGTGCCAGCAGCTTGGAGGTACTAGCGGGAGGTAGGGATGAGCAGTTCTTC

d_call: TRBD2
cdr3_length: 16
clone_size: -
v_call: TRBV29-1
j_call: TRBJ2-1
cdr3_aa: CSVEDPTSGKYNEQFF
cdr3_nt: TGCAGCGTTGAAGACCCGACTAGCGGGAAGTACAATGAGCAGTTCTTC

d_call: TRBD2
cdr3_length: 15
clone_size: -
v_call: TRBV28
j_call: TRBJ2-1
cdr3_aa: CASTHQREWYNEQFF
cdr3_nt: TGTGCCAGCACCCATCAGCGGGAGTGGTACAATGAGCAGTTCTTC

d_call: TRBD2
cdr3_length: 19
clone_size: -
v_call: TRBV7-2
j_call: TRBJ2-4
cdr3_aa: CASSSNRLNEREAKNIQYF
cdr3_nt: TGTGCCAGCAGCTCGAACCGCCTAAATGAGCGGGAGGCCAAAAACATTCAGTACTTC

d_call: -
cdr3_length: 16
clone_size: -
v_call: TRBV7-8
j_call: TRBJ2-3
cdr3_aa: CASRKRMLIGDDTQYF
cdr3_nt: TGTGCCAGCAGGAAACGGATGTTAATTGGGGACGATACGCAGTATTTT

d_call: TRBD2
cdr3_length: 14
clone_size: -
v_call: TRBV11-2
j_call: TRBJ2-3
cdr3_aa: CASSLSGTTYTQYF
cdr3_nt: TGTGCCAGCAGCTTATCCGGGACTACTTATACGCAGTATTTT

d_call: TRBD1
cdr3_length: 17
clone_size: -
v_call: TRBV4-3
j_call: TRBJ2-1
cdr3_aa: CASSQPTGTGNHNEQFF
cdr3_nt: TGCGCCAGCAGCCAACCGACCGGGACAGGGAACCACAATGAGCAGTTCTTC

d_call: TRBD2
cdr3_length: 16
clone_size: -
v_call: TRBV5-3
j_call: TRBJ2-1
cdr3_aa: CARSLELAGGPHEQFF
cdr3_nt: TGTGCCAGAAGCTTGGAACTAGCGGGAGGGCCACATGAGCAGTTCTTC

d_call: -
cdr3_length: 14
clone_size: -
v_call: TRBV4-2
j_call: TRBJ1-5
cdr3_aa: CASSQDPLYQPQHF
cdr3_nt: TGTGCCAGCAGCCAAGATCCACTTTATCAGCCCCAGCATTTT

d_call: TRBD1
cdr3_length: 16
clone_size: -
v_call: TRBV7-9
j_call: TRBJ2-1
cdr3_aa: CASSLGDRRSRDEQFF
cdr3_nt: TGTGCCAGCAGCTTAGGGGACAGAAGGTCTCGGGATGAGCAGTTCTTC

d_call: -
cdr3_length: 17
clone_size: -
v_call: TRBV2
j_call: TRBJ1-5
cdr3_aa: CASSGGQGRVLRQPQHF
cdr3_nt: TGTGCCAGCAGTGGGGGGCAGGGGCGCGTGCTAAGGCAGCCCCAGCATTTT

d_call: TRBD2
cdr3_length: 14
clone_size: -
v_call: TRBV5-8
j_call: TRBJ2-7
cdr3_aa: CASRSGLALREQYF
cdr3_nt: TGTGCCAGCAGATCAGGACTAGCTCTTCGCGAGCAGTACTTC

d_call: -
cdr3_length: 14
clone_size: -
v_call: TRBV6-5
j_call: TRBJ1-5
cdr3_aa: CASSYSVGVQPQHF
cdr3_nt: TGTGCCAGCAGTTACTCAGTGGGGGTTCAGCCCCAGCATTTT

d_call: -
cdr3_length: 13
clone_size: -
v_call: TRBV19
j_call: TRBJ2-3
cdr3_aa: CASRLSSTDTQYF
cdr3_nt: TGTGCCAGTAGGCTGAGTAGCACAGATACGCAGTATTTT

d_call: -
cdr3_length: 16
clone_size: -
v_call: TRBV4-3
j_call: TRBJ2-7
cdr3_aa: CASSQDYKVSSYEQYF
cdr3_nt: TGCGCCAGCAGCCAAGATTACAAGGTCAGCTCCTACGAGCAGTACTTC

d_call: -
cdr3_length: 19
clone_size: -
v_call: TRBV28
j_call: TRBJ1-3
cdr3_aa: CASSSSGTTDPSPGNTIYF
cdr3_nt: TGTGCCAGCAGTTCCTCCGGGACGACAGACCCTTCCCCTGGAAACACCATATATTTT

d_call: TRBD2
cdr3_length: 15
clone_size: -
v_call: TRBV5-5
j_call: TRBJ2-5
cdr3_aa: CASSRTSGTQETQYF
cdr3_nt: TGTGCCAGCAGCCGGACTAGCGGGACACAAGAGACCCAGTACTTC

d_call: TRBD1
cdr3_length: 16
clone_size: -
v_call: TRBV7-9
j_call: TRBJ1-1
cdr3_aa: CASSPQGARGNTEAFF
cdr3_nt: TGTGCCAGCAGCCCCCAGGGGGCCAGGGGGAACACTGAAGCTTTCTTT

d_call: TRBD1
cdr3_length: 15
clone_size: -
v_call: TRBV2
j_call: TRBJ2-7
cdr3_aa: CASSAPDREAYEQYF
cdr3_nt: TGTGCCAGCAGTGCTCCGGACAGGGAGGCCTACGAGCAGTACTTC

d_call: TRBD1
cdr3_length: 15
clone_size: -
v_call: TRBV6-5
j_call: TRBJ2-7
cdr3_aa: CASRGDRGYSYEQYF
cdr3_nt: TGTGCCAGCAGGGGTGACAGGGGTTACTCCTACGAGCAGTACTTC

d_call: -
cdr3_length: 12
clone_size: -
v_call: TRBV15
j_call: TRBJ2-7
cdr3_aa: CATSRASCEQYF
cdr3_nt: TGTGCCACCAGCAGGGCCTCGTGCGAGCAGTACTTC

d_call: TRBD1
cdr3_length: 14
clone_size: -
v_call: TRBV19
j_call: TRBJ2-5
cdr3_aa: CASSGQGDTETQYF
cdr3_nt: TGTGCCAGTTCCGGACAGGGTGATACAGAGACCCAGTACTTC

d_call: -
cdr3_length: 14
clone_size: once
v_call: TRBV28
j_call: TRBJ1-3
cdr3_aa: CASRPGESGNTIYF
cdr3_nt: TGTGCCAGCAGACCCGGGGAATCTGGAAACACCATATATTTT

d_call: -
cdr3_length: 17
clone_size: -
v_call: TRBV28
j_call: TRBJ1-1
cdr3_aa: CASSFPTITGREIEAFF
cdr3_nt: TGTGCCAGCAGTTTCCCGACTATAACTGGCAGGGAGATTGAAGCTTTCTTT

d_call: TRBD2
cdr3_length: 21
clone_size: -
v_call: TRBV6-1
j_call: TRBJ2-7
cdr3_aa: CASSERGTSGTFAPYYSEQYF
cdr3_nt: TGTGCCAGCAGTGAACGGGGGACTAGCGGGACCTTCGCCCCTTATTACAGCGAGCAGTACTTC

d_call: TRBD2
cdr3_length: 14
clone_size: -
v_call: TRBV12-5
j_call: TRBJ2-3
cdr3_aa: CASGLASGTDTQYF
cdr3_nt: TGTGCTAGTGGTTTGGCTAGCGGAACAGATACGCAGTATTTT

d_call: -
cdr3_length: 14
clone_size: -
v_call: TRBV7-3
j_call: TRBJ1-3
cdr3_aa: CASSVQGGGNTIYF
cdr3_nt: TGTGCCAGCAGCGTACAGGGAGGTGGAAACACCATATATTTT

d_call: -
cdr3_length: 11
clone_size: once
v_call: TRBV28
j_call: TRBJ1-4
cdr3_aa: CASSRVRELFF
cdr3_nt: TGTGCCAGCAGTCGGGTTCGGGAACTGTTTTTT

d_call: TRBD1
cdr3_length: 15
clone_size: -
v_call: TRBV7-2
j_call: TRBJ2-7
cdr3_aa: CASSTQRQGYCEQYF
cdr3_nt: TGTGCCAGCAGCACACAGAGACAGGGATATTGCGAGCAGTACTTC

d_call: -
cdr3_length: 13
clone_size: few
v_call: TRBV18
j_call: TRBJ2-7
cdr3_aa: CASSDEVQYEQYF
cdr3_nt: TGTGCCAGCTCCGACGAGGTACAGTACGAGCAGTACTTC

d_call: TRBD1
cdr3_length: 15
clone_size: -
v_call: TRBV28
j_call: TRBJ1-2
cdr3_aa: CASFPPQGDGYGYTF
cdr3_nt: TGTGCCAGCTTCCCCCCGCAGGGGGATGGCTATGGCTACACCTTC

d_call: TRBD2
cdr3_length: 15
clone_size: -
v_call: TRBV18
j_call: TRBJ2-1
cdr3_aa: CASSPPGGRNNEQFF
cdr3_nt: TGTGCCAGCTCACCCCCCGGCGGGAGGAACAATGAGCAGTTCTTC

d_call: TRBD1
cdr3_length: 15
clone_size: -
v_call: TRBV5-4
j_call: TRBJ2-7
cdr3_aa: CASSLAGGSIYEQYF
cdr3_nt: TGTGCCAGCAGCTTGGCAGGGGGCAGTATCTACGAGCAGTACTTC

d_call: TRBD2
cdr3_length: 15
clone_size: -
v_call: TRBV5-1
j_call: TRBJ2-1
cdr3_aa: CASSLVSGGVNEQFF
cdr3_nt: TGCGCCAGCAGCTTGGTTAGCGGGGGGGTAAATGAGCAGTTCTTC

d_call: -
cdr3_length: 15
clone_size: once
v_call: TRBV11-2
j_call: TRBJ2-7
cdr3_aa: CASSLSHVSTYEQYF
cdr3_nt: TGTGCCAGCAGCTTATCTCACGTCTCCACCTACGAGCAGTACTTC

d_call: -
cdr3_length: 13
clone_size: -
v_call: TRBV6-1
j_call: TRBJ2-5
cdr3_aa: CASSPGAEKTQYF
cdr3_nt: TGTGCCAGCAGCCCCGGGGCTGAGAAGACCCAGTACTTC

d_call: -
cdr3_length: 15
clone_size: -
v_call: TRBV7-2
j_call: TRBJ2-5
cdr3_aa: CASSSRTQPQETQYF
cdr3_nt: TGTGCCAGCAGCAGCAGGACCCAACCACAAGAGACCCAGTACTTC

d_call: TRBD2
cdr3_length: 18
clone_size: -
v_call: TRBV4-3
j_call: TRBJ2-1
cdr3_aa: CASSQDLSGREGRGEQFF
cdr3_nt: TGCGCCAGCAGCCAAGATTTATCGGGGCGGGAGGGCAGAGGCGAGCAGTTCTTC

d_call: TRBD2
cdr3_length: 15
clone_size: -
v_call: TRBV28
j_call: TRBJ2-7
cdr3_aa: CATHTGGLAASEQYF
cdr3_nt: TGTGCCACTCATACCGGGGGACTAGCGGCATCCGAGCAGTACTTC

d_call: TRBD2
cdr3_length: 15
clone_size: -
v_call: TRBV9
j_call: TRBJ2-2
cdr3_aa: CASSVEAGGTGELFF
cdr3_nt: TGTGCCAGCAGCGTAGAGGCGGGAGGAACCGGGGAGCTGTTTTTT

d_call: -
cdr3_length: 12
clone_size: -
v_call: TRBV18
j_call: TRBJ2-7
cdr3_aa: CASSPPQGEQYF
cdr3_nt: TGTGCCAGCTCACCACCCCAAGGGGAGCAGTACTTC

d_call: TRBD2
cdr3_length: 18
clone_size: -
v_call: TRBV28
j_call: TRBJ2-7
cdr3_aa: CASSLRTSGRICSYEQYF
cdr3_nt: TGTGCCAGCAGTCTCAGGACTAGCGGGAGAATTTGTTCGTACGAGCAGTACTTC

d_call: TRBD1
cdr3_length: 16
clone_size: -
v_call: TRBV28
j_call: TRBJ1-3
cdr3_aa: CASSWGDRITGNTIYF
cdr3_nt: TGTGCCAGCAGTTGGGGGGACAGGATTACTGGAAACACCATATATTTT

d_call: TRBD1
cdr3_length: 16
clone_size: -
v_call: TRBV5-4
j_call: TRBJ2-5
cdr3_aa: CASSDQQQGPGETQYF
cdr3_nt: TGTGCCAGCAGCGACCAACAACAGGGGCCGGGGGAGACCCAGTACTTC

d_call: TRBD1
cdr3_length: 15
clone_size: -
v_call: TRBV7-9
j_call: TRBJ2-2
cdr3_aa: CASSSGQGKTGELFF
cdr3_nt: TGTGCCAGCAGCTCCGGACAGGGAAAGACCGGGGAGCTGTTTTTT

d_call: TRBD1
cdr3_length: 16
clone_size: -
v_call: TRBV14
j_call: TRBJ2-5
cdr3_aa: CASSLQTGSPRETQYF
cdr3_nt: TGTGCCAGCAGCCTCCAGACAGGGTCACCAAGGGAGACCCAGTACTTC

d_call: -
cdr3_length: 14
clone_size: -
v_call: TRBV11-2
j_call: TRBJ1-1
cdr3_aa: CASSLVKRFTEAFF
cdr3_nt: TGTGCCAGCAGCTTAGTCAAGAGATTCACTGAAGCTTTCTTT

d_call: -
cdr3_length: 14
clone_size: -
v_call: TRBV6-5
j_call: TRBJ1-2
cdr3_aa: CASNPTGYATGYTF
cdr3_nt: TGTGCCAGCAACCCGACAGGCTACGCCACTGGCTACACCTTC

d_call: -
cdr3_length: 15
clone_size: -
v_call: TRBV6-5
j_call: TRBJ2-5
cdr3_aa: CASRATDEPQETQYF
cdr3_nt: TGTGCCAGCAGGGCGACAGACGAGCCTCAAGAGACCCAGTACTTC

d_call: TRBD1
cdr3_length: 14
clone_size: once
v_call: TRBV14
j_call: TRBJ2-7
cdr3_aa: CASSLVHRGNEQYF
cdr3_nt: TGTGCCAGCAGCCTTGTCCACAGGGGAAACGAGCAGTACTTC